The 29 T cell receptor beta chains presented below share a single source sample, sequenced in a study of regulatory T cells in long-lasting Graves disease. As for time point: persistent/refractory GD, antithyroid drugs over 5 years with positive TRAb. PBMC-derived RNA was used for the TCR library. According to the study, TCR beta libraries were built with iRepertoire HTBI primers and CDR3-region Arm-PCR. TCRdb itself ran the multiplex PCR reads through MiXCR, one entry per CDR3 protein. The table shows around 460,000 distinct CDR3 sequences, with 20% to 25% occurring only once. The sample here was peripheral blood mononuclear cells (PBMCs), taken when the disease was refractory, from a patient treated with antithyroid drugs. These receptor sequences come from a female donor with Graves disease.

The chain has TRBV15 and TRBJ2-1; D uncertain. Trimming took 0 bases from V and 8 from J, leaving 5 bases between them. Germline V CDR1 and CDR2: LNHNV, YYDKDF (reference sequence). The CDR3 totals 12 residues. The CDR3 loop is CATSRDWDEQFF. The CDR3 nucleotides are TGTGCCACCAGCAGAGATTGGGATGAGCAGTTCTTC.

V and J are TRBV6-1 and TRBJ1-1, with D perhaps matching TRBD1 (6 bases). Germline values: CDR1 MNHNS, CDR2 SASEGT. The CDR3 length is 14 residues. Trimming took 7 bases from V and 5 from J, leaving 17 bases between them. The CDR3 coding sequence is TGTGCCAGCACAAAGGGGCCAGGGGCGACTGAAGCTTTCTTT. Encoded protein: CASTKGPGATEAFF.

Here the CDR3 DNA reads TGTGCCATCAGCCCTTTAGCGGAGTCGACTATTAATGAGCAGTTCTTC. It is translated as CAISPLAESTINEQFF. The J gene is TRBJ2-1, the V gene TRBV10-3, with a possible D match to TRBD2 (6 bases). This CDR3 is 16 amino acids long. Germline V lookup: CDR1 ENHRY, CDR2 SYGVKD. Trimming took 6 bases from V and 7 from J, leaving 22 bases between them.

This clonotype was seen at least ten times. The chain is built from TRBV12-3 or TRBV12-4 and TRBJ1-6, with 9 bases fitting TRBD1. The V segment lost 8 bases and the J segment 7 bases; nucleotides outside the gene matches: 6. The CDR3 is made up of 14 amino acids. CDR3 residues: CASLTGGRNSPLHF. In DNA form, the CDR3 reads TGTGCCAGCCTGACAGGGGGTCGGAATTCACCCCTCCACTTT.

The rearrangement links TRBV11-2 to TRBJ1-3; D is ambiguous. Per germline, CDR1 SGHAT and CDR2 FQNNGV. V dropped 2 bases and J dropped 4 bases, with 6 bases sitting between them. This CDR3 is built from 13 residues. The chain's CDR3 is CASSLNTGNTIYF. CDR3 in DNA: TGTGCCAGCAGCTTAAATACGGGAAACACCATATATTTT.

This clonotype occurred many times. V gene TRBV20-1 combines with J gene TRBJ1-1; D is unclear. This CDR3 comprises 13 residues. The ends were cut back, 6 bases at V and 0 bases at J, with 11 bases in the middle. The germline V gene encodes CDR1 DFQATT and CDR2 SNEGSKA (reference sequence). CDR3 sequence (DNA): TGCAGTGCCCTAGGGTTGTTGAACACTGAAGCTTTCTTT. It yields the protein CSALGLLNTEAFF.

This clonotype came up a few times. The rearrangement uses TRBV20-1 and TRBJ2-3; possible D gene TRBD2, 5 bases. V lost 3 bases, J lost 1 base, and 11 bases lay in between. Germline CDR1 reads DFQATT; CDR2 reads SNEGSKA (reference sequence). The CDR3 is made up of 14 amino acids. CDR3 residues: CSASRGIGTDTQYF. The CDR3 nucleotides read TGCAGTGCTAGCCGGGGTATCGGCACAGATACGCAGTATTTT.

The table lists this clonotype with a few counts. The V gene is TRBV7-2, the J gene TRBJ2-5; the D gene is possibly TRBD2 (6 bases). The germline CDR1 and CDR2 sequences are SGHTA and FQGNSA. V gave up 4 bases and J gave up 1 base, with 10 bases separating them. This CDR3 contains 14 residues. For the CDR3, the DNA is TGTGCCAGCAGCTCGGGACTGATCCAAGAGACCCAGTACTTC. The encoded protein is CASSSGLIQETQYF.

This clonotype occurred many times. The chain couples TRBV6-1 to TRBJ1-1; D gene ambiguous. V lost 9 bases, J lost 1 base, and 12 bases lay in between. This CDR3 is built from 13 residues. Per germline, CDR1 MNHNS and CDR2 SASEGT. The CDR3 here is CASTKGPNTEAFF. The CDR3 nucleotides read TGTGCCAGTACTAAAGGACCGAACACTGAAGCTTTCTTT.

This clonotype was detected ten times or more. The rearrangement links TRBV28 to TRBJ1-2; unclear D gene. The length of the CDR3 is 10 residues. The germline V and J ends were trimmed by 5 bases and 7 bases, with 5 bases remaining between them. Germline V lookup: CDR1 MDHEN, CDR2 SYDVKM. The CDR3 is CASSKIGYTF. The CDR3 region has the DNA TGTGCCAGCAGTAAAATTGGCTACACCTTC.

This clonotype was counted at least ten times. The chain links TRBV25-1 to TRBJ1-2; 11 nucleotides match TRBD1. The CDR3 spans 16 residues. Germline assignment: CDR1 MGHDK and CDR2 SYGVNS. The ends lost 5 bases at V and 5 bases at J; junction bases unmatched: 10. DNA of the CDR3: TGTGCCAGCAGTAGCTCCGGGACAGGGGGGAGGTATGGCTACACCTTC. As protein: CASSSSGTGGRYGYTF.

Many counts were recorded for this clonotype. The chain couples TRBV11-2 to TRBJ1-5; D remains ambiguous. V shed 6 bases and J shed 5 bases, with 14 bases lying between them. The germline gives CDR1 SGHAT, CDR2 FQNNGV. The CDR3 runs to 14 residues. This CDR3 reads CASSSQPMDQPQHF. CDR3 nucleotide sequence: TGTGCCAGCAGTTCACAGCCGATGGATCAGCCCCAGCATTTT.

The V gene is TRBV20-1, the J gene TRBJ2-7; TRBD1 might be the D (6 bases). The CDR3 length is 12 residues. The V gene lost 4 bases and the J gene lost 2 bases, with 9 bases spanning the gap. Germline CDR1 is DFQATT and CDR2 is SNEGSKA (reference sequence). The CDR3 here is CSATRDTYEQYF. Written as DNA, the CDR3 is TGCAGTGCTACCCGGGACACCTACGAGCAGTACTTC.

As regards this clonotype: Possible read error: a much larger clone is one base away. The V call is TRBV9, the J call TRBJ1-5; D is ambiguous. The germline V and J ends were trimmed by 0 bases and 5 bases, with 12 bases remaining between them. This CDR3 has 15 residues. Germline V gene sequence: CDR1 SGDLS, CDR2 YYNGEE. CDR3 loop: CASSVARRQDQPQHF. The CDR3 DNA follows: TGTGCCAGCAGCGTAGCCAGGAGGCAGGATCAGCCCCAGCATTTT.

This clonotype was seen ten or more times. This chain joins TRBV29-1 and TRBJ2-7; 10 bases fit TRBD1. Germline V lookup: CDR1 SQVTM, CDR2 ANQGSEA. The CDR3 length is 15 residues. Trimming took 6 bases from V and 1 from J; bases not matched to a gene: 9. The CDR3 region has the DNA TGCAGCGTCGTCCGAGCGGACAGGGGGTCCTACGAGCAGTACTTC. It yields the protein CSVVRADRGSYEQYF.

The sample holds many counts of this clonotype. This chain joins TRBV10-3 and TRBJ2-5; D may be TRBD1 (5 bases). The V gene lost 2 bases and the J gene lost 2 bases, with 9 bases spanning the gap. The CDR3 spans 14 residues. Germline CDR1 and CDR2: ENHRY and SYGVKD. For the CDR3, the DNA is TGTGCCATCAGTGAGGGGGCAGGGCAAGAGACCCAGTACTTC. It codes for CAISEGAGQETQYF.

There are a few counts of this clonotype. This chain links TRBV5-6 with TRBJ1-1, with D possibly being TRBD1 (5 bases). The CDR3 covers 12 residues. CDR1 and CDR2 (germline): SGHDT, YYEEEE. Trimming left V 4 bases short and J 10 bases short, with 14 bases between. The CDR3 protein is CASSPGGVAAFF. In DNA, the CDR3 is TGTGCCAGCAGCCCGGGAGGGGTTGCAGCTTTCTTT.

This clonotype was seen repeatedly, ten times or more. The rearrangement uses TRBV12-3 or TRBV12-4 and TRBJ2-3; D ambiguous. With 3 bases removed from V and 6 bases from J, the gap between germline ends came to 7 bases. The length of the CDR3 is 12 residues. CDR3 in DNA: TGTGCCAGCAGTTTCTCGTGGGATACGCAGTATTTT. It is translated as CASSFSWDTQYF.

This clonotype appeared a few times. This rearrangement joins TRBV9 to TRBJ2-2; D uncertain. Trimming pared 4 bases from V and 8 bases from J, leaving 9 bases between. Germline CDR1 SGDLS, CDR2 YYNGEE. The CDR3 is made up of 12 amino acids. The CDR3 nucleotides read TGTGCCAGCAGCCCTCCTTTGGGGGAGCTGTTTTTT. It translates to CASSPPLGELFF.

A few counts support this clonotype. V and J are TRBV5-1 and TRBJ2-7; D perhaps matches TRBD2 (5 bases). Trimming pared 5 bases from V and 4 bases from J, leaving 16 bases between. CDR1 and CDR2 (germline): SGHRS, YFSETQ. The CDR3 length is 14 residues. The CDR3 region is CASSPLPTGYEQYF. Here the CDR3 DNA reads TGCGCCAGCAGTCCCCTTCCTACGGGGTACGAGCAGTACTTC.

This clonotype appeared many times. This chain connects TRBV15 to TRBJ2-7; 8 bases agree with TRBD1. Losses at the gene ends were 3 bases for V and 3 bases for J; bases not matched to a gene: 10. The CDR3 contains 16 residues. Germline assignment: CDR1 LNHNV and CDR2 YYDKDF (reference sequence). The CDR3 DNA reads TGTGCCACCAGCAGCGTGCTTGACAGGGGAATCTACGAGCAGTACTTC. Amino acids: CATSSVLDRGIYEQYF.

This clonotype was recorded at least ten times. The CDR3 sequence: CASSTGLAGKYGEQYF. The CDR3 DNA reads TGCGCCAGCAGCACGGGACTAGCGGGGAAATACGGCGAGCAGTACTTC. This chain uses TRBV5-1 with TRBJ2-7; the match to TRBD2 covers 13 bases. Trimming removed 4 bases from V and 6 bases from J; junction bases left unmatched: 10. Germline CDR1 SGHRS, CDR2 YFSETQ. CDR3 length: 16 residues.

This clonotype was counted only a few times. In DNA, the CDR3 is TGTGCCAGCAGCCAAGCTCCCGGGGGGCCCCAGCATTTT. It yields the protein CASSQAPGGPQHF. The chain is built from TRBV3-1 and TRBJ1-5, with a weak D call TRBD1 (5 bases). The V and J ends lost 1 base and 9 bases respectively, with 10 bases between them. In germline, CDR1 is LGHDT, CDR2 YNNKEL (reference sequence). CDR3 size: 13 residues.

The chain combines TRBV20-1 with TRBJ1-3, with 9 bases matching TRBD1. CDR1 DFQATT and CDR2 SNEGSKA come from the germline V gene (reference sequence). The CDR3 loop spans 16 amino acids. The V gene end was trimmed by 6 bases and the J gene end by 1 base; junction bases not matched to a gene: 10. CDR3 nucleotide sequence: TGCAGTGCCGATCCCGGGACAGGGAATTCTGGAAACACCATATATTTT. It encodes CSADPGTGNSGNTIYF.

This clonotype was detected ten times or more. The chain is built from TRBV12-3 or TRBV12-4 and TRBJ1-4; TRBD1 might be the D (5 bases). The CDR3 totals 15 residues. V was cut by 2 bases and J by 9 bases, with 16 bases left in between. The CDR3 sequence is CASSLTDTFRKKLFF. The CDR3 DNA is TGTGCCAGCAGTTTAACGGACACGTTTAGGAAAAAACTGTTTTTT.

DNA for the CDR3: TGTGCCAGCAGCTCCTCCGGGACGGGCGGTCGGCAGTACTTC. This encodes CASSSSGTGGRQYF. The chain links TRBV5-4 to TRBJ2-7; D is possibly TRBD1 or TRBD2 (5 bases each). Germline V CDR1 and CDR2: SGHNT, YYREEE (reference sequence). V dropped 3 bases and J dropped 9 bases, with 19 bases sitting between them. The CDR3 runs to 14 residues.

This clonotype has a handful of counts. The V call is TRBV4-3, the J call TRBJ1-2; D call uncertain. The CDR3 runs 12 residues. Germline V gene lookup returns CDR1 LGHNA and CDR2 YSLEER. Trimming shortened V by 1 base and J by 8 bases, and 8 bases separated the two germline ends. The CDR3 nucleotides read TGCGCCAGCAGCCAAGGAAACGGCGGCTACACCTTC. The encoded protein is CASSQGNGGYTF.

In this sample, this clonotype turned up many times. The J gene is TRBJ1-1, the V gene TRBV25-1; tentatively, D is TRBD1 (5 bases). The germline V and J ends were trimmed by 6 bases and 5 bases, with 16 bases remaining between them. The CDR3 has 14 residues. Germline V gives CDR1 MGHDK, CDR2 SYGVNS. CDR3 region: CASRHGATGTEAFF. In nucleotides, the CDR3 is TGTGCCAGCAGGCATGGGGCGACCGGTACTGAAGCTTTCTTT.

Comment on this clonotype: Likely a read error: the CDR3 ends without its conserved phenylalanine or tryptophan. V and J are TRBV14 and TRBJ1-1; possibly TRBD1 for D (5 bases). CDR3 size: 13 residues. CDR1 is SGHDN, CDR2 FVKESK, per germline. V lost 6 bases and J lost 0, with 8 bases in between. CDR3 in DNA: TGTGCCAGCAGTACGGACATGAACACTGAAGCTTTCCTT. Its protein product is CASSTDMNTEAFL.